Below are 14 T cell receptor beta chains sequenced from a single sample in a study of blood T cell repertoires in COVID-19. Profiled with immunoSEQ multiplex PCR; TCRdb holds only in-frame clones, not every one. The sample has approximately 280,000 clones; about 81% are singletons. Material: peripheral blood. The receptors originated from a human donor with COVID-19, enrolled during active disease. The donor label of this sample is uncertain.

The CDR3 nucleotides read TGTGCCATCAGCCCGGACAGATTTAATGAAAAACTGTTTTTT. It codes for CAISPDRFNEKLFF. V gene TRBV10-3 combines with J gene TRBJ1-4; perhaps TRBD1 as D (6 bases). Looked up from germline, CDR1 is ENHRY and CDR2 is SYGVKD. Trimming shortened V by 6 bases and J by 4 bases, and 12 bases separated the two germline ends. This CDR3 has 14 amino acids.

The chain recombines TRBV7-3 with TRBJ1-2, with 7 bases aligning to TRBD1. From germline, CDR1 is SGHTA and CDR2 FQGTGA. After removal of 3 bases from V and 7 bases from J, the junction contained 14 bases not matched to a gene. The CDR3 has 16 residues. The CDR3 loop is CASSLDARGAVGGYTF. CDR3 nucleotides: TGTGCCAGCAGCTTGGACGCCAGGGGGGCTGTCGGTGGCTACACCTTC.

The chain carries TRBV6-5 and TRBJ1-1; a weak D match, TRBD1 (6 bases). This CDR3 has 14 residues. With 2 bases removed from V and 2 bases from J, the gap between germline ends came to 9 bases. Germline V gene lookup returns CDR1 MNHEY and CDR2 SVGAGI. This CDR3 reads CASSYLGTNTEAFF. As DNA, the CDR3 is TGTGCCAGCAGTTACCTCGGGACAAACACTGAAGCTTTCTTT.

The gene calls are TRBV7-6 and TRBJ1-1; 11 bases are a match to TRBD1. The CDR3 length is 15 residues. CDR1 and CDR2 from the germline V gene are SGHVS and FNYEAQ. V trimming: 5 bases; J trimming: 6 bases; junction bases outside the gene matches: 8. CDR3 loop: CASSPSGQGEAEAFF. DNA for the CDR3: TGTGCCAGCAGCCCCTCGGGACAGGGGGAGGCTGAAGCTTTCTTT.

The CDR3 DNA sequence: TGCGCCAGCAGCTTGGAAGGGACAGGGGATACATCACCCCTCCACTTT. Its protein product is CASSLEGTGDTSPLHF. The genes are TRBV5-1 and TRBJ1-6; 10 bases are a match to TRBD1. The junction had 7 bases not matched to a gene; V was cut back by 0 bases and J by 10 bases. This CDR3 is 16 amino acids long. The germline CDR1 and CDR2 sequences are SGHRS and YFSETQ.

This rearrangement joins TRBV19 to TRBJ1-5, with 8 nucleotides matching TRBD1. Trimming cost V 4 bases and J 0 bases; bases outside gene matches: 8. This CDR3 comprises 17 residues. Germline CDR1 is LNHDA and CDR2 is SQIVND (reference sequence). The CDR3 DNA sequence: TGTGCCAGTAGTAGAAGGACAGGGCCCTATAGCAATCAGCCCCAGCATTTT. This gives the protein CASSRRTGPYSNQPQHF.

The genes are TRBV5-1 and TRBJ2-6; D gene uncertain. Germline CDR1 is SGHRS and CDR2 is YFSETQ. Between the trimmed V and J ends, which lost 0 bases and 0 bases, there was a span of 13 bases. This CDR3 has 18 residues. The CDR3 sequence is CASSLGGGSLSGANVLTF. The CDR3, as DNA: TGCGCCAGCAGCTTGGGCGGCGGCAGCCTCTCTGGGGCCAACGTCCTGACTTTC. Full variable domain (missing parts from reference TRBV5-1 and TRBJ2-6): KAGVTQTPRYLIKTRGQQVTLSCSPISGHRSVSWYQQTPGQGLQFLFEYFSETQRNKGNFPGRFSGRQFSNSRSEMNVSTLELGDSALYLCASSLGGGSLSGANVLTFGAGSRLTVL.

The chain links TRBV6-2 or TRBV6-3 to TRBJ2-6; maybe TRBD2 (5 bases). Germline V gene sequence: CDR1 MNHEY, CDR2 SVGEGT. This CDR3 is built from 15 residues. The ends were cut back, 5 bases at V and 2 bases at J, with 10 bases in the middle. DNA for the CDR3: TGTGCCAGCAGTCGCCGGGGAGCTGGGGCCAACGTCCTGACTTTC. It encodes CASSRRGAGANVLTF.

The chain is built from TRBV27 and TRBJ2-5; D perhaps matches TRBD2 (7 bases). The germline V gene has CDR1 MNHEY and CDR2 SMNVEV (reference sequence). V dropped 3 bases and J dropped 2 bases, with 22 bases sitting between them. The CDR3 is 18 residues long. The CDR3 reads CASSLGRGYANEQETQYF. CDR3 nucleotide sequence: TGTGCCAGCAGTTTGGGGAGGGGGTACGCCAACGAACAAGAGACCCAGTACTTC.

The chain employs TRBV11-2 and TRBJ2-1; D perhaps matches TRBD2 (6 bases). This CDR3 is built from 14 residues. Looked up from germline, CDR1 is SGHAT and CDR2 is FQNNGV. V was pared by 4 bases and J by 4 bases, with 11 bases between. This chain's CDR3 is CASSSAGPYNEQFF. In DNA, the CDR3 is TGTGCCAGCAGCTCCGCGGGGCCATACAATGAGCAGTTCTTC.

The chain is built from TRBV19 and TRBJ1-3; 9 bases match TRBD1. Looked up from germline, CDR1 is LNHDA and CDR2 is SQIVND (reference sequence). The CDR3 consists of 17 residues. V dropped 5 bases and J dropped 2; count of bases not matched to a gene: 10. The CDR3 DNA reads as TGTGCCAGTAGTCCCGGGGGACAGGGATCACCTGGAAACACCATATATTTT. Its protein is CASSPGGQGSPGNTIYF.

The CDR3 DNA reads TGTGCCAGTAGTATACGCCGCTTAGCGGGAGGGCCGACAGATACGCAGTATTTT. This encodes CASSIRRLAGGPTDTQYF. The V call is TRBV19, the J call TRBJ2-3; 11 nucleotides line up with TRBD2. This CDR3 has 18 residues. After removal of 2 bases from V and 3 bases from J, the junction contained 10 bases not matched to a gene. CDR1 is LNHDA and CDR2 is SQIVND in the germline V gene (reference sequence).

V and J are TRBV5-1 and TRBJ2-3; possible D gene TRBD2, 5 bases. The germline CDR1 and CDR2 sequences are SGHRS and YFSETQ. This CDR3 has 15 amino acids. Trimming removed 0 bases from V and 3 bases from J, with 11 bases in between. The CDR3 here is CASSLEASTTDTQYF. Written as DNA, the CDR3 is TGCGCCAGCAGCTTGGAAGCTAGCACTACAGATACGCAGTATTTT.

This chain connects TRBV7-2 to TRBJ1-2; the D is unclear. The V end lost 2 bases, the J end lost 4 bases, and 8 bases lay between the germline ends. The CDR3 has 13 amino acids. The V gene's germline CDR1 is SGHTA and CDR2 FQGNSA. CDR3: CASSLIQFYGYTF. The CDR3 DNA reads as TGTGCCAGCAGCTTAATTCAGTTCTATGGCTACACCTTC.